This TCR beta chain was obtained from a study of shared clonotypes between healthy human individuals. Sequenced by immunoSEQ multiplex PCR; TCRdb stores in-frame clones only, minus some. The profile covers about 300,000 clones, with around two thirds appearing a single time and about a tenth taken by the ten largest. Germline values: CDR1 KGHSH, CDR2 LQKENI. Germline trimming cut 0 bases from V and 3 bases from J; bases unmatched to any gene: 2. The CDR3 has 14 amino acids. Study-wide findings and caveats: Naive CD4 clonotypes overlapped across a handful of donors at approximately 5.3%.

Each donor was a Caucasian adult residing in Nashville, Tennessee. As regards this clone: As yet, its antigen is unknown.

This clonotype originated in a man aged 25-45 years in good health. Sequencing used memory CD4+ T cells sorted from blood. The subset here: CD45RA-negative fraction. V gene TRBV18 combines with J gene TRBJ2-7; 7 bases align to TRBD1. CDR3 nucleotides: TGTGCCAGCTCACCACCGCCAGGGGGCTACGAGCAGTACTTC. Translated: CASSPPPGGYEQYF.